The T cell receptor beta chain described here comes from a study of neurological immune-mediated disorders (dated by TCRdb to about 2019). Study-level background: Among the approximately 34 multiple sclerosis patients, relapsing-remitting MS was present in some 31 and secondary progressive MS was present in 3. The study compared peripheral blood TCR-beta repertoires of HTLV-I-associated myelopathy (HAM/TSP) patients, multiple sclerosis patients and healthy controls using UMI-based sequencing. The 90 to 120 TCR-beta libraries covered PBMC samples along with longitudinal samples, technical triplicates, and paired sorted CD4+ and CD8+ T-cell subsets. The cohort included approximately 70 subjects: some 14 with HAM/TSP, around 34 with multiple sclerosis, and approximately 20 healthy controls. Paper-wide results and their limitations: The MS cluster showed no association with clinical or MRI features, and the authors stated that larger cohorts are needed. The highest TCR clonal expansion was observed in HAM/TSP patients, whereas the lowest was observed in MS patients, even when compared with healthy controls. Phylogenetic analysis grouped repertoires from 18 of 34 MS patients into a cluster of related CDR3 sequences, suggesting a possible repertoire-level signature. No identical CDR3 amino acid sequences were found to be shared among expanded clones across subjects, suggesting that TCR-beta repertoires were private in all groups.

Libraries from unsorted PBMCs were made from 2 million PBMCs kept in RNAlater at -80 degrees C until RNA extraction. The multiple sclerosis patients were enrolled in a US clinical protocol that evaluated disease progression with magnetic resonance imaging. PBMCs were separated from peripheral blood using Ficoll-Hypaque density gradient centrifugation and then cryopreserved in liquid nitrogen. cDNA was synthesized by template-switch 5'RACE using a primer with a 10-nucleotide random unique molecular identifier that tagged each TCR transcript. Over 180 million TCR-beta sequences, covering 15-18 subjects, were produced in each sequencing run. The RNeasy kit was used to extract total RNA. The KAPA Real-time Library Amplification kit was used to amplify TCR-beta VDJ regions with primers targeting the TCR constant region and the 5'RACE anchor. A first PCR added sample indexes and Illumina adaptors, and a second PCR then raised library yield. After Ampure bead purification, the TCR product of roughly 650 bp was size-selected on a 2% E-gel SizeSelection system. Before pooling, library quality was checked on a Bioanalyzer, concentration was measured with Qubit, and libraries were quantified with the Kapa Library Quantification kit. An Illumina HiSeq 2500 sequenced the libraries paired-end 2 x 150 bp. To increase sequence diversity, about 25-31% phiX was spiked into each library pool. The original methods were these. The UMI-based MiGEC pipeline processed quality-filtered reads and removed over 90% of raw TCR sequences during error correction. IMGT germline references were used for aligning VDJ genes, and each clonotype was defined as a unique CDR3 amino acid sequence together with its V-J genes. Clonal expansion, Shannon diversity and CDR3 relatedness (CalcPairwiseDistances, ClusterSamples) were evaluated with VDJtools, and phylogenetic trees were built with CLCbio workbench. Clones with at least 8 unique UMIs were defined as expanded, with this threshold being based on coefficient-of-variation modelling across technical triplicates. The raw public reads went through TCRdb reprocessing: fastp at Q25, MiXCR clone calling, in-frame beta chains kept. Each entry is one CDR3 protein sequence, shown with its most common DNA and genes. The authors' filters were not applied to this entry. The sample contains roughly 71,000 distinct CDR3 sequences, around 3.9% of them found a single time. The top ten clones comprise approximately 1.2% of the sample.

This clonotype was recorded many times. The antigen it binds to is not known. Per-base quality was not reported, and no clone a single base away is much larger than it. The germline V and J ends show losses of 0 bases and 3 bases respectively, and no gene match explains 4 bases of the junction. The germline V gene (reference sequence) supplies CDR1 LNHNV and CDR2 YYDKDF. Its CDR3 holds 15 amino acids, cysteine through phenylalanine. Only CDR3 DNA is held: 45 bases, read in frame from base 1. The V gene is TRBV15 and the J gene is TRBJ2-7, and TRBD1 aligns with 8 junction nucleotides. The clonotype was recovered from a man between 25 and 39 years old with multiple sclerosis. The material sequenced was PBMCs. The DNA reads as follows: TGTGCCACCAGCAGAGATGGACAGGGAGGCTACGAGCAGTACTTC. Its translation is CATSRDGQGGYEQYF.